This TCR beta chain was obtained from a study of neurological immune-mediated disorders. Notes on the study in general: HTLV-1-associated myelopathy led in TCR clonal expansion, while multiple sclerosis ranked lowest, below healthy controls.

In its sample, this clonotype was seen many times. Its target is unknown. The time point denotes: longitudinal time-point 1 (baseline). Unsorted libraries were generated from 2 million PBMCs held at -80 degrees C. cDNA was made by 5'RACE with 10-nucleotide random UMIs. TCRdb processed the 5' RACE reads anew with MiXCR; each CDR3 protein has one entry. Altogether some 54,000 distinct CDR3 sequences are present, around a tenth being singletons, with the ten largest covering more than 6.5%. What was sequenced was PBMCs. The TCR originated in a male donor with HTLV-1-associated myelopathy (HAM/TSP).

CDR3 region: CASSPIAGSNNEQFF. The CDR3 DNA sequence: TGTGCCAGCAGCCCTATAGCGGGGTCTAACAATGAGCAGTTCTTC. The chain uses TRBV7-2 and TRBJ2-1; 8 positions agree with TRBD2. V was pared by 5 bases and J by 5 bases, with 8 bases of the junction left unmatched. Germline CDR1 and CDR2: SGHTA and FQGNSA. The CDR3 extends over 15 amino acids.